The clone carrying this T cell receptor (beta chain) was seen a single time. The antigen remains undetermined. This record belongs to a study of T cell repertoires and HLA-DP antigens. Whole-study results and caveats: Naive and memory CD4+ cells were analysed together, not apart.

The CDR3 is 16 amino acids. V gave up 0 bases and J gave up 7 bases, with 15 bases separating them. Germline loops: CDR1 SNHLY, CDR2 FYNNEI. Profiling relied on immunoSEQ multiplex PCR, and the TCRdb table lists in-frame clones only, not all of them. The sample has some 110,000 clones, around 93% seen once; the top ten hold about 0.25%. Sequencing used CD4+ T cells from PBMCs. The chain combines TRBV2 with TRBJ1-4; D is uncertain. The TCR originated in a woman under 30 in good health and CMV-seronegative. CDR3 bases: TGTGCCAGCAGTGAAGCGAGGCAGCCCTGGAGTGAAAAACTGTTTTTT. Translation: CASSEARQPWSEKLFF.